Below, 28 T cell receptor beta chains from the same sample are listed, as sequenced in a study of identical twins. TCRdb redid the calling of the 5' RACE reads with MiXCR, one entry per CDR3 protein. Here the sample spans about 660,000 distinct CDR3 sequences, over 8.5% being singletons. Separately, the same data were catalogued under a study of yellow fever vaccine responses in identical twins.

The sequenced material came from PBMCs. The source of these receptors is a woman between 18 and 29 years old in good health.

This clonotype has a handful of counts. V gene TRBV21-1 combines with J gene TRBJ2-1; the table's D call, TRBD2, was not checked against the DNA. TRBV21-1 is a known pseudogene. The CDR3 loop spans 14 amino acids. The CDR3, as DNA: TGTGCCAGGCATCGCGACTACTTCTACAATGAGCAGTTCTTC. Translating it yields CARHRDYFYNEQFF.

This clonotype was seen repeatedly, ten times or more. The CDR3 here is CSVELGETQYF. The CDR3 DNA reads as TGCAGCGTTGAACTTGGGGAGACCCAGTACTTC. The chain couples TRBV29-1 to TRBJ2-5; D not resolved. CDR3 length: 11 residues. V dropped 2 bases and J dropped 5 bases, with 6 bases sitting between them. CDR1 is SQVTM and CDR2 is ANQGSEA in the germline V gene.

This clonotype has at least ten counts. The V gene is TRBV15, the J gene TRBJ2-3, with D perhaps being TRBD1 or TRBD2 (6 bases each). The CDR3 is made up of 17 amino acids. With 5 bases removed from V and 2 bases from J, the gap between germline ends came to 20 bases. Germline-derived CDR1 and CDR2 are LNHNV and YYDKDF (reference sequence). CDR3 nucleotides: TGTGCCACCAGCGGCCGACTAGGGGGAGGCTCCACAGATACGCAGTATTTT. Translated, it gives CATSGRLGGGSTDTQYF. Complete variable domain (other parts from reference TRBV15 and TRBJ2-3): DAMVIQNPRYQVTQFGKPVTLSCSQTLNHNVMYWYQQKSSQAPKLLFHYYDKDFNNEADTPDNFQSRRPNTSFCFLDIRSPGLGDTAMYLCATSGRLGGGSTDTQYFGPGTRLTVL.

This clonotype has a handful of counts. The DNA of the CDR3 is TGTGCCACCTTACTAGATTCTGGGGCCAACGTCCTGACTTTC. Its translation: CATLLDSGANVLTF. V is TRBV2 and J is TRBJ2-6; D is perhaps TRBD2 (5 bases). The CDR3 spans 14 residues. Trimming cost V 10 bases and J 1 base, with 11 bases left between them. Germline V gene data show CDR1 as SNHLY and CDR2 as FYNNEI.

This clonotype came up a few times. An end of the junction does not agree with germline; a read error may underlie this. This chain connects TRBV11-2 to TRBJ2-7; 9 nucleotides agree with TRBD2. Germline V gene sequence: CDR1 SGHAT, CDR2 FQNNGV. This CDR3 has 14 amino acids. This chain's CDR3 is CASSLEWTSDEQYF. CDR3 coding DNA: TGTGCCAGCAGCCTAGAATGGACTAGCGATGAGCAGTACTTC. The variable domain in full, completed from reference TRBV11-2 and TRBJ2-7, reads EAGVAQSPRYKIIEKRQSVAFWCNPISGHATLYWYQQILGQGPKLLIQFQNNGVVDDSQLPKDRFSAERLKGVDSTLKIQPAKLEDSAVYLCASSLEWTSDEQYFGPGTRLTVT.

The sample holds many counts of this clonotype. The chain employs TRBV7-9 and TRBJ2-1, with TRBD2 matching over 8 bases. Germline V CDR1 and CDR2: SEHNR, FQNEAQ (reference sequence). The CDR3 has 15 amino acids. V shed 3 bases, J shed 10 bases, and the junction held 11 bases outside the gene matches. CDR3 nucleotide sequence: TGTGCCAGCAGCTTTACGGGACTAGGGGGGATAGAGCAGTTCTTC. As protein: CASSFTGLGGIEQFF. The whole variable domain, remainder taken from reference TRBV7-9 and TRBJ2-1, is DTGVSQNPRHKITKRGQNVTFRCDPISEHNRLYWYRQTLGQGPEFLTYFQNEAQLEKSRLLSDRFSAERPKGSFSTLEIQRTEQGDSAMYLCASSFTGLGGIEQFFGPGTRLTVL.

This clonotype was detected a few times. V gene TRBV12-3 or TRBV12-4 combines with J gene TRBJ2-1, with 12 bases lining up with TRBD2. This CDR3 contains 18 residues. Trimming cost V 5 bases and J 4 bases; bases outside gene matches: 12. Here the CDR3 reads CASSTTSGRGVGYNEQFF. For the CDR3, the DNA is TGTGCCAGCAGTACGACTAGCGGGAGAGGGGTAGGTTACAATGAGCAGTTCTTC.

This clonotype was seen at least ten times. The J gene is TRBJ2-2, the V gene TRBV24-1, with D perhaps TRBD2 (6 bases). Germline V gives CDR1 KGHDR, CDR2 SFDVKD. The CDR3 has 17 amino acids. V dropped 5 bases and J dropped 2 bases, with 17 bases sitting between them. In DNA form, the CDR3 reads TGTGCCACCAGTGGAAAACGGGACTCCCCCAACACCGGGGAGCTGTTTTTT. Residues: CATSGKRDSPNTGELFF.

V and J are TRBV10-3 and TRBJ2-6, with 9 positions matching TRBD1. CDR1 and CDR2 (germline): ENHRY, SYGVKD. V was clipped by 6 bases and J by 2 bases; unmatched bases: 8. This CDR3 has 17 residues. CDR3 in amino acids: CAIREGTGITGANVLTF. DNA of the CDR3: TGTGCCATCAGGGAAGGGACAGGGATTACTGGGGCCAACGTCCTGACTTTC.

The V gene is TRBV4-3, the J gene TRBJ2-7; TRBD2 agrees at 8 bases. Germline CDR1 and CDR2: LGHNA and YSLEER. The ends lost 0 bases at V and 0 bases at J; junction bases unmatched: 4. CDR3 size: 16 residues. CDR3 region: CASSQDESGSSYEQYF. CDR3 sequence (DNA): TGCGCCAGCAGCCAAGATGAAAGCGGGAGCTCCTACGAGCAGTACTTC.

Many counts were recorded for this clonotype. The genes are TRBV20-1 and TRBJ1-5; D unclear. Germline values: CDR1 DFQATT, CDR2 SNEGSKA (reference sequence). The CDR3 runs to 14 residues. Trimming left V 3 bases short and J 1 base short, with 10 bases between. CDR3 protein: CSARGSSSNQPQHF. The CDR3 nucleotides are TGCAGTGCTAGGGGATCTTCCAGCAATCAGCCCCAGCATTTT.

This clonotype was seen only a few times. CDR3 sequence (DNA): TGCGCCAGCAGCTGGGGGGCCAGGGGCAACTCTGGGGCCAACGTCCTGACTTTC. Translating gives CASSWGARGNSGANVLTF. The V and J genes are TRBV5-1 and TRBJ2-6; the D call may be TRBD1 or TRBD2 (6 bases each). Trimming removed 3 bases from V and 0 bases from J, with 16 bases in between. This CDR3 has 18 amino acids. The germline gives CDR1 SGHRS, CDR2 YFSETQ.

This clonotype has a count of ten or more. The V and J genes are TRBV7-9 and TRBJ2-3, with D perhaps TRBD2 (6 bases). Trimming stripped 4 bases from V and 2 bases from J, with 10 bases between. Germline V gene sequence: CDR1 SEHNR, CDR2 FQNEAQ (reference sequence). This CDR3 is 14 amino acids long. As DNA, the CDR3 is TGTGCCAGCAGCTGGGGCGGGGACACAGATACGCAGTATTTT. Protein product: CASSWGGDTDTQYF. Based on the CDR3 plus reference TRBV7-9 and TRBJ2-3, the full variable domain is DTGVSQNPRHKITKRGQNVTFRCDPISEHNRLYWYRQTLGQGPEFLTYFQNEAQLEKSRLLSDRFSAERPKGSFSTLEIQRTEQGDSAMYLCASSWGGDTDTQYFGPGTRLTVL.

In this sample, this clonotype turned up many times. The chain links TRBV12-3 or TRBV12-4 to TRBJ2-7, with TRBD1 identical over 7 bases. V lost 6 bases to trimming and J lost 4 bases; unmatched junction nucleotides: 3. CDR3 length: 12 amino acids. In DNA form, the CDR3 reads TGTGCCAGCAGCAGGGACAGATACGAGCAGTACTTC. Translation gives CASSRDRYEQYF.

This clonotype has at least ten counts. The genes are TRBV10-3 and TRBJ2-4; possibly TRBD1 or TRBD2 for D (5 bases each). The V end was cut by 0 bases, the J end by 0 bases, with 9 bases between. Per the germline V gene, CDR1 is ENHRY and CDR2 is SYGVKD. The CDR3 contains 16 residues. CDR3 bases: TGTGCCATCAGTGAGTCTGGGGGAGTAGCCAAAAACATTCAGTACTTC. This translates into CAISESGGVAKNIQYF.

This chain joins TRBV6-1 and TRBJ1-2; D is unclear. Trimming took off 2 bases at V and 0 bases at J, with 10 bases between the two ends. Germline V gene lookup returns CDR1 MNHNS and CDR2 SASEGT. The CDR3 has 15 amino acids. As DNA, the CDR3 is TGTGCCAGCAGTGAAAAAAACCGCCCTAACTATGGCTACACCTTC. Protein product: CASSEKNRPNYGYTF.

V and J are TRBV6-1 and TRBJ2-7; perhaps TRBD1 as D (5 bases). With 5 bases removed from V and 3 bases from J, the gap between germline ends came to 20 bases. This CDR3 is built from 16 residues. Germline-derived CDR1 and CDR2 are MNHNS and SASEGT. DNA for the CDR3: TGTGCCAGCAGTAAAACACAGGCGGTAAATATCTACGAGCAGTACTTC. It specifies CASSKTQAVNIYEQYF.

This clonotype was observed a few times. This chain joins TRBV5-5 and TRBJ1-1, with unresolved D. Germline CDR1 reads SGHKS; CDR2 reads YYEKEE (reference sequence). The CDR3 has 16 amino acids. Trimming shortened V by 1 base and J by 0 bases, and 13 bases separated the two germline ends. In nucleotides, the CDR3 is TGTGCCAGCAGCTTGAAAGAGACGTCCATGAACACTGAAGCTTTCTTT. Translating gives CASSLKETSMNTEAFF.

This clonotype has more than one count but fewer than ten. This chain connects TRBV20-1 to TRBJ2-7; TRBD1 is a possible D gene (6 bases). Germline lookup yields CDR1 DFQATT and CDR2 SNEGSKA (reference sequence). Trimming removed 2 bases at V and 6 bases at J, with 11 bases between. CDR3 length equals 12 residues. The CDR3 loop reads CSARSQGSEQYF. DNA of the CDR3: TGCAGTGCTAGAAGCCAGGGGTCCGAGCAGTACTTC.

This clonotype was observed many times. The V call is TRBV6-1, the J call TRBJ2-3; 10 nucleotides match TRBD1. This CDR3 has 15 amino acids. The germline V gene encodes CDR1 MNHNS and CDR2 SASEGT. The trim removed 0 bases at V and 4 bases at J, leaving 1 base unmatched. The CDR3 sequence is CASSEATGGADTQYF. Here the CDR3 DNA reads TGTGCCAGCAGTGAAGCGACAGGGGGCGCAGATACGCAGTATTTT.

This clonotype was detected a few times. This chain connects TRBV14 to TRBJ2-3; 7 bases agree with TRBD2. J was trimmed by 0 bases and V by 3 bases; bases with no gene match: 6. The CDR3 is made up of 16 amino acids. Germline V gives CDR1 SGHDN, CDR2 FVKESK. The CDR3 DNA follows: TGTGCCAGCAGCCAGCTAGCGGCACCAAGCACAGATACGCAGTATTTT. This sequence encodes CASSQLAAPSTDTQYF.

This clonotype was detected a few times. The CDR3 coding sequence is TGCGCCAGCAGAACACTAGCGGGAAAAGGGAATGAGCAGTTCTTC. Translation gives CASRTLAGKGNEQFF. The chain joins TRBV4-1 to TRBJ2-1, with TRBD2 matching over 10 bases. The junction had 9 bases not matched to a gene; V was cut back by 6 bases and J by 7 bases. Germline CDR1 is MGHRA and CDR2 is YSYEKL. CDR3 length: 15 amino acids.

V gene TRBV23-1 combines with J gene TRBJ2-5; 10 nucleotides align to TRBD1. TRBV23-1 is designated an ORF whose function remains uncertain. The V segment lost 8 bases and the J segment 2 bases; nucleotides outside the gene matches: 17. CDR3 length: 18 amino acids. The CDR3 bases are TGCGCCAGCTCCTCTGGCCTGACAGGGGGCTTGGTACAAGAGACCCAGTACTTC. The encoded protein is CASSSGLTGGLVQETQYF.

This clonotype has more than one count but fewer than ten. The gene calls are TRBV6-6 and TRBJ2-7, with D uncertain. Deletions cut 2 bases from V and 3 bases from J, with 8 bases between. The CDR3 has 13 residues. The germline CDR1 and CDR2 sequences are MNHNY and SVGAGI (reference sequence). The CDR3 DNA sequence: TGTGCCAGCAGTTACGGTGAGGACTACGAGCAGTACTTC. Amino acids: CASSYGEDYEQYF.

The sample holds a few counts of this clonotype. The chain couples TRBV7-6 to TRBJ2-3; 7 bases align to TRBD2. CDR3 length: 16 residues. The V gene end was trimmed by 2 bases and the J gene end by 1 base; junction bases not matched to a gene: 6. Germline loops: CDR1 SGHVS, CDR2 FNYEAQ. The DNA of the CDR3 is TGTGCCAGCAGCTTAATGGCGGGAGTTGGCACAGATACGCAGTATTTT. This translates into CASSLMAGVGTDTQYF.

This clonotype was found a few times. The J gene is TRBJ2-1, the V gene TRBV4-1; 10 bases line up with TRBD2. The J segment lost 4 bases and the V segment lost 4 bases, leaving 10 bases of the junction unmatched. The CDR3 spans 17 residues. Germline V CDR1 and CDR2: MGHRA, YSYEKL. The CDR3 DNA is TGCGCCAGCAGCCGTACGAGTAGCGGGGGGAGGTACAATGAGCAGTTCTTC. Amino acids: CASSRTSSGGRYNEQFF.

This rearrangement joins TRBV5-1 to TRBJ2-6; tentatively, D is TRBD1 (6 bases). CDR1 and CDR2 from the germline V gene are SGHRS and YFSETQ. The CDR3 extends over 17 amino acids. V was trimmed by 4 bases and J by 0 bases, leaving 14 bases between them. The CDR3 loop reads CASSGTDSSSGANVLTF. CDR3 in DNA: TGCGCCAGCAGCGGGACGGACAGTAGCTCTGGGGCCAACGTCCTGACTTTC.

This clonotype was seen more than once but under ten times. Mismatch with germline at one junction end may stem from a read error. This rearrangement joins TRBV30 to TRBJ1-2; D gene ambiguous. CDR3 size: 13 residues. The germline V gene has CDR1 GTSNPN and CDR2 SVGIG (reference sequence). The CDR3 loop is CARRAARNYGYTF. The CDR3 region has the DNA TGTGCCCGGAGAGCAGCTCGAAACTATGGCTACACCTTC.